This TCR beta chain was recovered during a study of OX40 agonist ivuxolimab in advanced cancers. Trimming at V came to 3 bases and at J to 1 base, leaving 0 bases not matched to a gene. Germline V CDR1 and CDR2: KGHSH, LQKENI. The CDR3 is 13 amino acids. This table comes from immunoSEQ multiplex PCR, and its TCRdb copy is limited to in-frame clones, with some not included. Of 65,000 to 90,000 clones in the sample, more than 85% were seen once. Regarding this clone: Its antigen is as yet unknown.

Study conclusions and caveats: Compared with CD4+, CD8+ T cells on average had more expanded clones.

Source: CD4+ or CD8+ T cells sorted from blood, taken in a trial of the OX40 agonist ivuxolimab. The J gene is TRBJ2-7, the V gene TRBV18, with TRBD1 identical over 7 bases. The TCR comes from an adult with an advanced solid tumor such as melanoma, head and neck, liver or kidney cancer. The CDR3, as DNA: TGTGCCAGCTCACCGGGACAGTCCTACGAGCAGTACTTC. It encodes CASSPGQSYEQYF.